This T cell receptor beta chain was captured by sequencing in a study of CD8 T cells in Susac syndrome. A quantity of about 0.5 to 1 ug RNA underwent reverse transcription using random hexamers. TCRdb reprocessed the immunoSEQ multiplex PCR reads via MiXCR and lists one record per CDR3 protein. This sample has more than 200,000 distinct CDR3 sequences, with about 94% found just once. The CDR3 length is 13 residues. The V gene's germline CDR1 is LNHDA and CDR2 SQIVND (reference sequence). Trimming at V came to 8 bases and at J to 9 bases, leaving 10 bases not matched to a gene. The multiple sclerosis control group was made up of treatment-naive patients with stable or active relapsing-remitting disease.

The receptor was derived from a human donor with multiple sclerosis. The rearrangement links TRBV19 to TRBJ1-5, with TRBD1 matching over 7 bases. The sample comprised CD4+ T cells from PBMCs. The CDR3 coding sequence is TGTGCCAGTCCACACAGGGGCCATCCGCCCCAGCATTTT. Its protein is CASPHRGHPPQHF. The whole variable domain, filled in from reference TRBV19 and TRBJ1-5, reads DGGITQSPKYLFRKEGQNVTLSCEQNLNHDAMYWYRQDPGQGLRLIYYSQIVNDFQKGDIAEGYSVSREKKESFPLTVTSAQKNPTAFYLCASPHRGHPPQHFGDGTRLSIL.